This entry describes one T cell receptor (beta chain). Its target is not known. PCR used 60 Vbeta primers and 13 Jbeta primers. The repertoire was sequenced with immunoSEQ multiplex PCR; TCRdb's copy has only in-frame clones and lacks some. Of 150,000 to 200,000 clones listed, about 80% are singletons. This sample is part of a study of cytomegalovirus exposure and HLA in healthy donors. The CDR3 spans 14 residues. The germline V gene has CDR1 SEHNR and CDR2 FQNEAQ (reference sequence). The V gene end was trimmed by 7 bases and the J gene end by 8 bases; junction bases not matched to a gene: 9. Notes on the study in general: Upon later analysis, TCR association rates were observed to vary by HLA locus, being highest for DRB1 and lowest for HLA-C. Upon later analysis, HLA-associated TCR beta chains proved more clonally expanded than other, equally common chains.

V is TRBV7-9 and J is TRBJ1-1; 11 bases align to TRBD1. The sample comprised PBMCs. The receptor comes from a woman in her twenties or thirties in good health and CMV-seropositive. The chain's CDR3 is CASTPPDRGREAFF. The CDR3 DNA is TGTGCCAGCACCCCCCCGGACAGGGGGCGGGAAGCTTTCTTT.